The clone carrying this T cell receptor (beta chain) was seen more than once but under ten times. Its matching antigen is unknown. This record belongs to a study of cytomegalovirus exposure and HLA in healthy donors. Findings of the study overall: A later analysis revealed that TCR association rates differed between HLA loci, peaking at DRB1 and bottoming out at HLA-C. Reportedly, diagnosis of cytomegalovirus status by the classifier showed high specificity and sensitivity.

Both 60 Vbeta primers and 13 Jbeta primers went into the PCR. TCRdb keeps only in-frame clones here, not all; method: immunoSEQ multiplex PCR. This sample has about 150,000 clones; 75% occur once, and the top ten carry roughly 10%. The germline V and J ends were trimmed by 3 bases and 1 base, with 10 bases remaining between them. The length of the CDR3 is 14 residues. CDR1 is SGHTA, CDR2 FQGTGA, per germline. Donors counted as nominally healthy when sampled, yet unrecorded immune exposures were likely. The chain is built from TRBV7-3 and TRBJ2-7; TRBD2 might be the D (7 bases). This receptor was taken from a man between 18 and 29 years old in good health and CMV-seropositive. Source material: PBMCs. The CDR3 DNA is TGTGCCAGCAGCTTGGGGGGGGCGTCCTACGAGCAGTACTTC. Encoded protein: CASSLGGASYEQYF.